These 22 T cell receptor beta chains were all obtained from the same sample, sequenced in a study of immune evolution from preneoplasia to lung adenocarcinoma. Libraries were prepared by immunoSEQ multiplex PCR; TCRdb keeps only in-frame clonotypes and omits some of them. The sample shows over 9,500 clones, over 70% of them seen only once. The sequenced sample consisted of FFPE minimally invasive lung adenocarcinoma tissue. These receptors were obtained from a person aged 55-80 years with lung adenocarcinoma.

A remark on this clone: The junction departs from germline at one end; a sequencing error may be responsible. The chain carries TRBV7-7 and TRBJ2-1; TRBD2 matches 8 bases. CDR3 length: 15 amino acids. Germline assignment: CDR1 SSHAT and CDR2 FNYEAQ (reference sequence). CDR3 sequence: CASSDSGASYNEQFF. As DNA, the CDR3 is TGTGCTAGCAGCGATAGCGGGGCCTCCTACAATGAGCAGTTCTTC.

CDR3 sequence reads: CASSLGGTGGLKYTEAFF. CDR3 nucleotide sequence: TGTGCCAGCAGCTTAGGAGGGACAGGGGGATTGAAGTACACTGAAGCTTTCTTT. The chain employs TRBV11-2 and TRBJ1-1; TRBD1 matches 11 bases. CDR1 and CDR2 from the germline V gene are SGHAT and FQNNGV. V shed 1 base and J 3 bases; nucleotides not matched to a gene: 10. The CDR3 totals 18 residues.

V gene TRBV27 combines with J gene TRBJ1-2; D is unresolved. The CDR3 is 13 residues long. Germline V gene sequence: CDR1 MNHEY, CDR2 SMNVEV (reference sequence). Trimming left V 3 bases short and J 4 bases short, with 9 bases between. CDR3 sequence reads: CASSLIGSYGYTF. The DNA of the CDR3 is TGTGCCAGCAGTTTGATAGGCTCCTATGGCTACACCTTC.

The chain has TRBV28 and TRBJ1-1; D might be TRBD1 (5 bases). CDR1 is MDHEN, CDR2 SYDVKM, per germline. The V end lost 4 bases, the J end lost 1 base, and 16 bases lay between the germline ends. The CDR3 runs 16 residues. The CDR3 coding sequence is TGTGCCAGCAGTTCTCTTACAGGACGAACGAACACTGAAGCTTTCTTT. Amino acid sequence: CASSSLTGRTNTEAFF.

This clone showed up just a few times. The rearrangement joins TRBV5-6 to TRBJ1-2; TRBD1 matches 7 bases. CDR3 length: 15 amino acids. Germline values: CDR1 SGHDT, CDR2 YYEEEE. V lost 4 bases to trimming and J lost 7 bases; unmatched junction nucleotides: 13. CDR3 loop: CASSEGQPGSAGYTF. The CDR3 coding sequence is TGTGCCAGCAGCGAGGGACAGCCAGGTTCGGCTGGCTACACCTTC.

The V and J genes are TRBV28 and TRBJ1-2; weak D call: TRBD1 (6 bases). Trimming removed 7 bases at V and 4 bases at J, with 19 bases between. This CDR3 has 15 residues. The V gene's germline CDR1 is MDHEN and CDR2 SYDVKM. The DNA of the CDR3 is TGTGCCAGCACCCCCCAGGGGTTAGTGTCCTATGGCTACACCTTC. It codes for CASTPQGLVSYGYTF.

A word on this clone: One end of the junction does not line up with germline, which may come from a read error. Other DNA sequences in the same sample also yield this CDR3. The CDR3 here is CAWTLDSNQPQHF. The CDR3 DNA reads as TGCGCCTGGACCCTGGATAGCAATCAGCCCCAGCATTTT. The gene calls are TRBV30 and TRBJ1-5, with no clear D. The CDR3 is 13 amino acids. In germline, CDR1 is GTSNPN, CDR2 SVGIG (reference sequence). The complete variable domain, with remaining parts taken from reference TRBV30 and TRBJ1-5, reads SQTIHQWPATLVQPVGSPLSLECTVEGTSNPNLYWYRQAAGRGLQLLFYSVGIGQISSEVPQNLSASRPQDRQFILSSKKLLLSDSGFYLCAWTLDSNQPQHFGDGTRLSIL.

This chain links TRBV20-1 with TRBJ2-1, with TRBD1 as a possible D gene (5 bases). The V end lost 2 bases, the J end lost 7 bases, and 6 bases lay between the germline ends. Germline V CDR1 and CDR2: DFQATT, SNEGSKA (reference sequence). The CDR3 is 11 residues long. The CDR3: CSARSGNEQFF. The CDR3 DNA is TGCAGTGCTAGATCAGGGAATGAGCAGTTCTTC.

This chain uses TRBV4-3 with TRBJ1-2, with D unclear. Trimming removed 0 bases at V and 8 bases at J, with 10 bases between. The CDR3 sequence is 13 residues long. The germline gives CDR1 LGHNA, CDR2 YSLEER. The CDR3 DNA reads TGCGCCAGCAGCCAAGAAAAGGGCTTCGGCTACACCTTC. Translated: CASSQEKGFGYTF.

The chain is built from TRBV6-5 and TRBJ1-6, with 7 bases that match TRBD1. V lost 4 bases to trimming and J lost 9 bases; unmatched junction nucleotides: 3. The V gene's germline CDR1 is MNHEY and CDR2 SVGAGI. The CDR3 contains 13 residues. The CDR3 spells CASSSDRSSPLHF. The DNA for the CDR3 is TGTGCCAGCAGTTCGGACAGGAGTTCACCCCTCCACTTT.

V and J are TRBV7-2 and TRBJ1-5, with D unresolved. From germline, CDR1 is SGHTA and CDR2 FQGNSA. The ends were cut back, 0 bases at V and 5 bases at J, with 5 bases in the middle. There are 13 residues in the CDR3. The CDR3 reads CASSLARDQPQHF. CDR3 bases: TGTGCCAGCAGCTTAGCACGGGATCAGCCCCAGCATTTT.

The chain couples TRBV19 to TRBJ2-3, with D tentatively TRBD2 (7 bases). Germline-derived CDR1 and CDR2 are LNHDA and SQIVND (reference sequence). The CDR3 totals 16 residues. Trimming shortened V by 0 bases and J by 6 bases, and 16 bases separated the two germline ends. The CDR3 nucleotides are TGTGCCAGTAGTATAGATAATAGGGGGGGCAGGGATACGCAGTATTTT. It yields the protein CASSIDNRGGRDTQYF.

This chain connects TRBV28 to TRBJ1-4; D is undetermined. Germline values: CDR1 MDHEN, CDR2 SYDVKM. This CDR3 has 14 residues. With 6 bases removed from V and 7 bases from J, the gap between germline ends came to 15 bases. CDR3 sequence: CASSLPMVTEKLFF. CDR3 sequence (DNA): TGTGCCAGCAGCCTCCCTATGGTGACTGAAAAACTGTTTTTT.

This chain joins TRBV2 and TRBJ2-7, with D possibly matching TRBD1 (6 bases). V lost 0 bases and J 4 bases, leaving 19 bases between the germline ends. This CDR3 has 17 residues. CDR1 is SNHLY, CDR2 FYNNEI, per germline. Here the CDR3 reads CASSEARTGTGSYEQYF. CDR3 bases: TGTGCCAGCAGTGAAGCGCGGACCGGAACAGGGTCTTACGAGCAGTACTTC.

V usage is TRBV7-9 and J usage is TRBJ1-5; D remains ambiguous. Trimming stripped 5 bases from V and 7 bases from J, with 9 bases between. CDR1 is SEHNR and CDR2 is FQNEAQ in the germline V gene (reference sequence). The CDR3 consists of 12 residues. The CDR3 coding sequence is TGTGCCAGCAGCCAAGGAGGACAGCCCCAGCATTTT. Translation gives CASSQGGQPQHF.

The DNA for the CDR3 is TGTGCCAGTAGACCCCAGCGGACAGGCACAGATACGCAGTATTTT. Translating it yields CASRPQRTGTDTQYF. This chain joins TRBV19 and TRBJ2-3; TRBD1 might be the D (6 bases). The CDR3 runs to 15 residues. Trimming stripped 6 bases from V and 1 base from J, with 14 bases between. CDR1 is LNHDA, CDR2 SQIVND, per germline (reference sequence). The full variable domain, completed using reference TRBV19 and TRBJ2-3, is DGGITQSPKYLFRKEGQNVTLSCEQNLNHDAMYWYRQDPGQGLRLIYYSQIVNDFQKGDIAEGYSVSREKKESFPLTVTSAQKNPTAFYLCASRPQRTGTDTQYFGPGTRLTVL.

The chain uses TRBV7-9 and TRBJ1-6; 7 bases agree with TRBD1. Unmatched junction bases numbered 5, after V lost 5 bases and J lost 10 bases. The germline gives CDR1 SEHNR, CDR2 FQNEAQ (reference sequence). This CDR3 contains 13 residues. DNA for the CDR3: TGTGCCAGCAGCGCAGGGGGACAGTCACCCCTCCACTTT. Protein: CASSAGGQSPLHF.

This clone appeared a single time. The chain carries TRBV28 and TRBJ2-7; TRBD2 might be the D (6 bases). Germline V gene sequence: CDR1 MDHEN, CDR2 SYDVKM. The V end lost 3 bases, the J end lost 1 base, and 19 bases lay between the germline ends. The CDR3 is 17 amino acids. The CDR3 reads CASSFLGTGGSSYEQYF. CDR3 nucleotides: TGTGCCAGCAGTTTCTTGGGGACTGGCGGATCTTCCTACGAGCAGTACTTC.

This clone was seen a few times. For the CDR3, the DNA is TGTGCCAGCAGTTCTTACCTTTCACCCCTCCACTTT. As protein: CASSSYLSPLHF. This sequence joins TRBV6-5 and TRBJ1-6, with D hard to call. Trimming cost V 4 bases and J 9 bases, with 7 bases left between them. CDR3 length: 12 amino acids. Per germline, CDR1 MNHEY and CDR2 SVGAGI.

J is TRBJ2-2 and V is TRBV11-3; D gene ambiguous. This CDR3 is built from 14 residues. V lost 5 bases and J lost 6, with 13 bases in between. Germline lookup yields CDR1 SGHNT and CDR2 YENEEA. The CDR3 DNA reads TGTGCCAGCAGCCCTACGTGGCAGGCCGGGGAGCTGTTTTTT. Encoded protein: CASSPTWQAGELFF.

The sample holds a few counts of this clone. The J gene is TRBJ2-5, the V gene TRBV2; D possibly corresponds to TRBD2 (5 bases). CDR1 is SNHLY and CDR2 is FYNNEI in the germline V gene. The V gene lost 3 bases and the J gene lost 5 bases, with 13 bases spanning the gap. This CDR3 contains 14 residues. Here the CDR3 reads CASSDVGVWETQYF. The DNA of the CDR3 is TGTGCCAGCAGTGATGTGGGAGTGTGGGAGACCCAGTACTTC.

The chain combines TRBV28 with TRBJ2-7; 9 bases line up with TRBD1. Germline V gene lookup returns CDR1 MDHEN and CDR2 SYDVKM. CDR3 length: 16 amino acids. V lost 6 bases to trimming and J lost 4 bases; unmatched junction nucleotides: 13. The CDR3: CASSGSWTGVSYEQYF. DNA for the CDR3: TGTGCCAGCAGCGGGTCCTGGACAGGGGTATCATACGAGCAGTACTTC.